These 31 T cell receptor beta chains originate from one sample sequenced in a study of CD8 T cells in ankylosing spondylitis. TCRdb reprocessed the 5' RACE reads via MiXCR and lists one record per CDR3 protein. The data show about 280,000 distinct CDR3 sequences, 20% seen once. The sample taken for sequencing was blood, either unsorted or a sorted T cell fraction (not recorded which). Every receptor here comes from a male donor with ankylosing spondylitis or in good health (not recorded which).

The chain has TRBV6-5 and TRBJ2-3, with D perhaps being TRBD1 or TRBD2 (6 bases each). The CDR3 spans 14 residues. Germline CDR1 reads MNHEY; CDR2 reads SVGAGI. The ends were cut back, 3 bases at V and 4 bases at J, with 11 bases in the middle. CDR3 sequence (DNA): TGTGCCAGCAGTTATCAGGGGAGGTCAGATACGCAGTATTTT. It is translated as CASSYQGRSDTQYF.

This clonotype has ten or more counts. This chain uses TRBV6-5 with TRBJ1-5; 9 bases are shared with TRBD1. J lost 9 bases, V lost 1 base, and 10 bases had no gene match. The CDR3 is 16 amino acids. The germline V gene has CDR1 MNHEY and CDR2 SVGAGI. In DNA form, the CDR3 reads TGTGCCAGCAGTTACTTCGGACAGGGGCTCGATCCGCCCCAGCATTTT. Translated, it gives CASSYFGQGLDPPQHF.

This clonotype was found a few times. The gene calls are TRBV5-1 and TRBJ2-3; 12 bases align to TRBD1. The trim removed 5 bases at V and 10 bases at J, leaving 8 bases unmatched. The germline V gene encodes CDR1 SGHRS and CDR2 YFSETQ. The CDR3 loop spans 14 amino acids. This chain's CDR3 is CASSFGTGGRAQYF. In nucleotides, the CDR3 is TGCGCCAGCAGTTTCGGGACAGGGGGCAGAGCGCAGTATTTT.

This rearrangement joins TRBV6-2 or TRBV6-3 to TRBJ2-7; tentatively, D is TRBD2 (5 bases). The V end lost 2 bases, the J end lost 3 bases, and 11 bases lay between the germline ends. The CDR3 extends over 14 amino acids. The germline CDR1 and CDR2 sequences are MNHEY and SVGEGT. This CDR3 is CASSYGLEGYEQYV. CDR3 bases: TGTGCCAGCAGTTACGGCCTCGAGGGCTACGAGCAGTACGTC.

The table lists this clonotype with a few counts. Here the CDR3 DNA reads TGTGCCAGCAGCGTAGAGCCTAGCGGATACACAGATACGCAGTATTTT. Translating gives CASSVEPSGYTDTQYF. The V call is TRBV9, the J call TRBJ2-3, with 7 bases matching TRBD2. Per the germline V gene, CDR1 is SGDLS and CDR2 is YYNGEE. The ends lost 0 bases at V and 2 bases at J; junction bases unmatched: 6. The CDR3 is made up of 16 amino acids.

This clonotype was recorded a few times. V is TRBV10-3 and J is TRBJ2-1; 11 bases agree with TRBD2. CDR1 is ENHRY, CDR2 SYGVKD, per germline. With V trimmed by 10 bases and J by 8 bases, 10 bases remained unmatched. The length of the CDR3 is 14 residues. The CDR3 DNA is TGTGCCACCAACCTAGCGGGGGGTCTCGATGAGCAGTTCTTC. Protein product: CATNLAGGLDEQFF.

This clonotype came up many times. This rearrangement joins TRBV3-1 to TRBJ2-1, with 8 bases that match TRBD1. From germline, CDR1 is LGHDT and CDR2 YNNKEL (reference sequence). V gave up 4 bases and J gave up 3 bases; unmatched junction bases: 2. This CDR3 is built from 14 residues. The CDR3 nucleotides are TGTGCCAGCAGCCCGGACAGGGACTACAATGAGCAGTTCTTC. The encoded protein is CASSPDRDYNEQFF.

The chain links TRBV7-8 to TRBJ2-2, with D perhaps assigned TRBD1 or TRBD2 (5 bases each). Trimming removed 0 bases from V and 4 bases from J, with 9 bases in between. The CDR3 totals 15 residues. The V gene's germline CDR1 is SGHVS and CDR2 FQNEAQ. The DNA of the CDR3 is TGTGCCAGCAGCTTAGCGGCAGGGACCACCGGGGAGCTGTTTTTT. It specifies CASSLAAGTTGELFF.

A word on this clonotype: At one end, the junction sequence differs from germline, possibly due to a read error. The chain has TRBV29-1 and TRBJ1-2; D is ambiguous. The CDR3 is 14 amino acids. CDR1 is SQVTM and CDR2 is ANQGSEA in the germline V gene. The CDR3 DNA follows: TGCAGCGCTGAACTGGCGGAAGCTAACTATGGCTACACCTTC. This gives the protein CSAELAEANYGYTF.

The gene calls are TRBV10-3 and TRBJ2-3, with 8 bases matching TRBD2. The CDR3 has 17 amino acids. Germline V lookup: CDR1 ENHRY, CDR2 SYGVKD. J lost 4 bases, V lost 6 bases, and 15 bases had no gene match. CDR3 sequence (DNA): TGTGCCATCAGCCACACCCAAACCGGACTAGCCTCAGATACGCAGTATTTT. Residues: CAISHTQTGLASDTQYF.

The chain joins TRBV20-1 to TRBJ1-2, with D perhaps matching TRBD1 (6 bases). Trimming pared 5 bases from V and 5 bases from J, leaving 21 bases between. This CDR3 has 15 residues. The germline V gene has CDR1 DFQATT and CDR2 SNEGSKA (reference sequence). DNA for the CDR3: TGCAGTGCTGGAAAGCAGGACAGTGATTATTATGGCTACACCTTC. Protein: CSAGKQDSDYYGYTF.

This clonotype was seen a few times. The CDR3 loop reads CASSPTAEFGELFF. The CDR3 bases are TGCGCCAGCAGCCCCACCGCGGAATTCGGGGAGCTGTTTTTT. V usage is TRBV5-1 and J usage is TRBJ2-2; D call uncertain. Germline CDR1 SGHRS, CDR2 YFSETQ. The CDR3 is 14 amino acids. V lost 4 bases and J lost 7, with 14 bases in between.

CDR3 protein: CASSSTGVEGFQPQHF. The DNA of the CDR3 is TGTGCCAGCAGTTCGACAGGGGTAGAGGGATTTCAGCCCCAGCATTTT. The chain recombines TRBV28 with TRBJ1-5; 8 nucleotides line up with TRBD1. Germline-derived CDR1 and CDR2 are MDHEN and SYDVKM. V was clipped by 4 bases and J by 6 bases; unmatched bases: 11. The CDR3 is 16 amino acids.

This clonotype was counted between two and nine times. The rearrangement links TRBV5-1 to TRBJ2-1; D gene ambiguous. CDR3 size: 14 residues. The germline gives CDR1 SGHRS, CDR2 YFSETQ. V lost 0 bases to trimming and J lost 2 bases, with 6 bases between them. The CDR3 loop reads CASSLGQTYNEQFF. The CDR3 DNA sequence: TGCGCCAGCAGCTTGGGCCAAACCTACAATGAGCAGTTCTTC.

The chain links TRBV2 to TRBJ2-2, with D unclear. The CDR3 spans 13 residues. The V gene's germline CDR1 is SNHLY and CDR2 FYNNEI. V was cut by 7 bases and J by 4 bases, with 10 bases left in between. The CDR3 DNA reads TGTGCCAGCACCCGAGACTCCACCGGGGAGCTGTTTTTT. It translates to CASTRDSTGELFF. Full variable domain (outside the CDR3, taken from reference TRBV2 and TRBJ2-2): EPEVTQTPSHQVTQMGQEVILRCVPISNHLYFYWYRQILGQKVEFLVSFYNNEISEKSEIFDDQFSVERPDGSNFTLKIRSTKLEDSAMYFCASTRDSTGELFFGEGSRLTVL.

The V call is TRBV7-2, the J call TRBJ2-3; D remains ambiguous. Germline V gene sequence: CDR1 SGHTA, CDR2 FQGNSA. The V and J ends lost 1 base and 6 bases respectively, with 11 bases between them. The CDR3 is 14 amino acids. This CDR3 is CASSLGTVVDTQYF. The DNA for the CDR3 is TGTGCCAGCAGCTTAGGAACGGTAGTGGATACGCAGTATTTT.

This clonotype was detected ten times or more. The chain links TRBV20-1 to TRBJ2-1, with 11 bases identical to TRBD2. Germline CDR1 reads DFQATT; CDR2 reads SNEGSKA (reference sequence). This CDR3 has 16 amino acids. After removal of 3 bases from V and 1 base from J, the junction contained 5 bases not matched to a gene. The CDR3 here is CSARTSGKGSYNEQFF. The CDR3 DNA is TGCAGTGCTAGGACTAGCGGGAAAGGTTCCTACAATGAGCAGTTCTTC.

This rearrangement joins TRBV11-2 to TRBJ1-3; D is ambiguous. Germline-derived CDR1 and CDR2 are SGHAT and FQNNGV. This CDR3 has 14 amino acids. The V end was cut by 9 bases, the J end by 0 bases, with 12 bases between. CDR3 bases: TGTGCCAGATCACAGCTCATCTCTGGAAACACCATATATTTT. Protein product: CARSQLISGNTIYF. Filled out from reference TRBV11-2 and TRBJ1-3, the complete variable domain reads EAGVAQSPRYKIIEKRQSVAFWCNPISGHATLYWYQQILGQGPKLLIQFQNNGVVDDSQLPKDRFSAERLKGVDSTLKIQPAKLEDSAVYLCARSQLISGNTIYFGEGSWLTVV.

A few counts support this clonotype. The genes are TRBV3-1 and TRBJ1-5, with 10 positions matching TRBD1. CDR3 length equals 16 residues. Unmatched junction bases numbered 2, after V lost 1 base and J lost 2 bases. Germline CDR1 reads LGHDT; CDR2 reads YNNKEL (reference sequence). The CDR3 DNA is TGTGCCAGCAGCCAAGCCGGGACAGGGGGCAATCAGCCCCAGCATTTT. Its protein product is CASSQAGTGGNQPQHF.

This clonotype was picked up many times. The V and J genes are TRBV28 and TRBJ2-3, with D possibly matching TRBD2 (6 bases). Trimming removed 3 bases at V and 9 bases at J, with 13 bases between. The CDR3 runs to 13 residues. CDR1 and CDR2 (germline): MDHEN, SYDVKM. CDR3 coding DNA: TGTGCCAGCAGTTTCATCCGGGACTCAACGCAGTATTTT. Protein: CASSFIRDSTQYF.

This clonotype has just a few counts. The chain recombines TRBV6-1 with TRBJ1-1, with D unresolved. The CDR3 has 14 amino acids. Germline V lookup: CDR1 MNHNS, CDR2 SASEGT. The ends were cut back, 2 bases at V and 0 bases at J, with 7 bases in the middle. The CDR3 coding sequence is TGTGCCAGCAGTGAAACGGGGTTGAACACTGAAGCTTTCTTT. Translation: CASSETGLNTEAFF.

This chain joins TRBV24-1 and TRBJ2-2; 7 nucleotides match TRBD1. This CDR3 has 15 residues. The germline V gene encodes CDR1 KGHDR and CDR2 SFDVKD. V lost 2 bases, J lost 4 bases, and 3 bases stayed unmatched. The CDR3 loop is CATSDSGTVTGELFF. The CDR3 DNA follows: TGTGCCACCAGTGATTCCGGGACAGTCACCGGGGAGCTGTTTTTT.

V and J are TRBV7-3 and TRBJ2-1; D is uncertain. Germline V lookup: CDR1 SGHTA, CDR2 FQGTGA. Trimming took off 5 bases at V and 2 bases at J, with 7 bases between the two ends. The CDR3 has 13 amino acids. The CDR3 nucleotides read TGTGCCAGCAGCACAAGTACCTACAATGAGCAGTTCTTC. Amino acid sequence: CASSTSTYNEQFF.

This clonotype has more than one count but fewer than ten. This chain connects TRBV5-1 to TRBJ2-1; TRBD2 agrees at 11 bases. With 4 bases clipped from V and 6 bases from J, the junction kept 9 bases outside the gene matches. The CDR3 runs to 16 residues. Per germline, CDR1 SGHRS and CDR2 YFSETQ. CDR3 bases: TGCGCCAGCAGCACCTATAGCGGGAGGGCCTTCAATGAGCAGTTCTTC. Its translation is CASSTYSGRAFNEQFF.

The rearrangement joins TRBV30 to TRBJ1-1; D is unclear. Germline values: CDR1 GTSNPN, CDR2 SVGIG (reference sequence). The CDR3 length is 12 residues. V was clipped by 2 bases and J by 2 bases, with 6 bases between them. CDR3 loop: CAWSQANTEAFF. The CDR3 nucleotides are TGTGCCTGGAGTCAGGCCAACACTGAAGCTTTCTTT.

The gene calls are TRBV5-1 and TRBJ2-7; a possible D gene is TRBD2 (6 bases). In germline, CDR1 is SGHRS, CDR2 YFSETQ. V lost 0 bases, J lost 6 bases, and 16 bases lay in between. This CDR3 is 15 amino acids long. CDR3 sequence reads: CASSLATGTWSEQYV. Written as DNA, the CDR3 is TGCGCCAGCAGCTTGGCAACCGGGACTTGGAGCGAGCAGTACGTC.

This chain connects TRBV28 to TRBJ2-2, with 8 bases lining up with TRBD1. The CDR3 length is 17 residues. Germline lookup yields CDR1 MDHEN and CDR2 SYDVKM. The V gene end was trimmed by 5 bases and the J gene end by 4 bases; junction bases not matched to a gene: 12. CDR3 in amino acids: CASSPDRGPQVTGELFF. In DNA form, the CDR3 reads TGTGCCAGCAGTCCCGACAGGGGACCTCAGGTCACCGGGGAGCTGTTTTTT.

This clonotype was recorded only once. The chain combines TRBV27 with TRBJ1-5, with 8 bases aligning to TRBD1. V lost 5 bases and J lost 6; bases outside the gene matches: 12. CDR3 length equals 16 residues. The germline gives CDR1 MNHEY, CDR2 SMNVEV (reference sequence). The CDR3 DNA reads as TGTGCCAGCAGTATCAGGGGGCCCAAGACGGGTCAGCCCCAGCATTTT. Translation gives CASSIRGPKTGQPQHF.

This clonotype was seen only a few times. This sequence joins TRBV20-1 and TRBJ2-2; 10 bases match TRBD2. The V segment lost 8 bases and the J segment 4 bases; nucleotides outside the gene matches: 7. The CDR3 covers 14 residues. Germline lookup yields CDR1 DFQATT and CDR2 SNEGSKA (reference sequence). The CDR3 DNA follows: TGCAGTTTTCAGCGGGGGGGCCCCACCGGGGAGCTGTTTTTT. This gives the protein CSFQRGGPTGELFF.

There are a few counts of this clonotype. The chain carries TRBV2 and TRBJ2-2, with a possible D match to TRBD1 (6 bases). Germline CDR1 SNHLY, CDR2 FYNNEI. The CDR3 has 13 residues. The V and J ends lost 2 bases and 5 bases respectively, with 6 bases between them. The CDR3 loop reads CASSEQGTGELFF. CDR3 bases: TGTGCCAGCAGTGAACAGGGGACCGGGGAGCTGTTTTTT. Using reference TRBV2 and TRBJ2-2 for the parts outside the CDR3, the full variable domain is EPEVTQTPSHQVTQMGQEVILRCVPISNHLYFYWYRQILGQKVEFLVSFYNNEISEKSEIFDDQFSVERPDGSNFTLKIRSTKLEDSAMYFCASSEQGTGELFFGEGSRLTVL.

V is TRBV7-8 and J is TRBJ2-2; 7 bases align to TRBD1. The CDR3 runs to 14 residues. V lost 1 base and J lost 7; bases outside the gene matches: 3. The germline V gene encodes CDR1 SGHVS and CDR2 FQNEAQ. For the CDR3, the DNA is TGTGCCAGCAGCTTAGAGACAGGGAACGGGGAGCTGTTTTTT. It specifies CASSLETGNGELFF.